The next 21 T cell receptor beta chains were all read from a single sample in a study of radiotherapy plus CTLA-4 blockade in lung cancer. Produced via immunoSEQ multiplex PCR; TCRdb's table is partial and in-frame only. The sample comprises some 35,000 clones, more than 80% of which are singletons, and about 6% rests with the top ten. Specimen: peripheral blood, collected from a patient treated with radiotherapy plus ipilimumab. The receptors here all came from a human donor with non-small cell lung cancer who had stable disease on radiotherapy plus ipilimumab.

This chain connects TRBV11-3 to TRBJ2-2; TRBD2 matches at 16 bases. The V segment lost 5 bases and the J segment 5 bases; nucleotides outside the gene matches: 11. Germline CDR1 reads SGHNT; CDR2 reads YENEEA. CDR3 length: 19 amino acids. The DNA for the CDR3 is TGTGCCAGCAGCCCGAGCCCGGGACTAGCGGGAGGGAGGACCGGGGAGCTGTTTTTT. This codes for CASSPSPGLAGGRTGELFF.

V and J are TRBV7-3 and TRBJ2-3, with TRBD2 identical over 9 bases. CDR1 is SGHTA, CDR2 FQGTGA, per germline. The V and J ends lost 5 bases and 5 bases, in that order; junction bases with no gene match: 11. This CDR3 comprises 16 residues. The CDR3 sequence is CASSQLAGVVVDTQYF. The CDR3 coding sequence is TGTGCCAGCAGCCAATTAGCGGGAGTCGTCGTAGATACGCAGTATTTT. The full variable domain, its missing parts supplied by reference TRBV7-3 and TRBJ2-3, is GAGVSQTPSNKVTEKGKYVELRCDPISGHTALYWYRQSLGQGPEFLIYFQGTGAADDSGLPNDRFFAVRPEGSVSTLKIQRTERGDSAVYLCASSQLAGVVVDTQYFGPGTRLTVL.

The V gene is TRBV6-6, the J gene TRBJ1-4; D remains ambiguous. The V and J ends lost 7 bases and 6 bases respectively, with 9 bases between them. The CDR3 extends over 12 amino acids. Germline V CDR1 and CDR2: MNHNY, SVGAGI (reference sequence). As DNA, the CDR3 is TGTGCCAGCACTGGACTTGATGAAAAACTGTTTTTT. Translation: CASTGLDEKLFF.

The chain couples TRBV5-1 to TRBJ1-2; 12 bases are a match to TRBD1. This CDR3 comprises 15 residues. V dropped 7 bases and J dropped 4; count of bases not matched to a gene: 8. The V gene's germline CDR1 is SGHRS and CDR2 YFSETQ. CDR3 sequence reads: CASRQGTGGGYGYTF. CDR3 nucleotides: TGCGCCAGCCGCCAAGGGACAGGGGGCGGCTATGGCTACACCTTC. The full variable domain, completed using reference TRBV5-1 and TRBJ1-2, is KAGVTQTPRYLIKTRGQQVTLSCSPISGHRSVSWYQQTPGQGLQFLFEYFSETQRNKGNFPGRFSGRQFSNSRSEMNVSTLELGDSALYLCASRQGTGGGYGYTFGSGTRLTVV.

This rearrangement joins TRBV4-3 to TRBJ2-7; 8 nucleotides align to TRBD2. Germline V gene data show CDR1 as LGHNA and CDR2 as YSLEER. The CDR3 has 15 residues. With 1 base clipped from V and 3 bases from J, the junction kept 5 bases outside the gene matches. In nucleotides, the CDR3 is TGCGCCAGCAGCCAAGCGAGGACTAGCTACTACGAGCAGTACTTC. Translation gives CASSQARTSYYEQYF.

The genes are TRBV28 and TRBJ1-5; 9 positions agree with TRBD1. The CDR3 runs 16 residues. Per the germline V gene, CDR1 is MDHEN and CDR2 is SYDVKM. Trimming at V came to 6 bases and at J to 4 bases, leaving 10 bases not matched to a gene. CDR3 protein: CASRRSGTGRNQPQHF. CDR3 sequence (DNA): TGTGCCAGCAGACGATCAGGGACAGGGCGAAATCAGCCCCAGCATTTT.

Remarks on this clone: One junction end disagrees with the germline gene, perhaps due to a read error. The V and J genes are TRBV10-3 and TRBJ2-7, with 7 bases aligning to TRBD2. The germline CDR1 and CDR2 sequences are ENHRY and SYGVKD. The CDR3 has 15 residues. The CDR3 region is CAISESVAGPYGQYF. Written as DNA, the CDR3 is TGTGCCATCAGTGAGTCGGTAGCGGGTCCCTACGGGCAGTACTTC.

The V call is TRBV4-3, the J call TRBJ2-7; 7 bases line up with TRBD2. The CDR3 is made up of 19 amino acids. V gave up 0 bases and J gave up 4 bases; unmatched junction bases: 18. From germline, CDR1 is LGHNA and CDR2 YSLEER. CDR3 loop: CASSQETRSWASGNYEQYF. For the CDR3, the DNA is TGCGCCAGCAGCCAAGAGACAAGGAGCTGGGCTAGCGGAAATTACGAGCAGTACTTC.

The rearrangement uses TRBV9 and TRBJ2-3, with D perhaps TRBD1 (5 bases). Germline assignment: CDR1 SGDLS and CDR2 YYNGEE. CDR3 length: 17 amino acids. V was pared by 0 bases and J by 2 bases, with 16 bases between. CDR3 sequence (DNA): TGTGCCAGCAGCGTAGACAGACAGCGCGGCTTCACAGATACGCAGTATTTT. This sequence encodes CASSVDRQRGFTDTQYF. The full variable domain, with the rest looked up from reference TRBV9 and TRBJ2-3, is DSGVTQTPKHLITATGQRVTLRCSPRSGDLSVYWYQQSLDQGLQFLIQYYNGEERAKGNILERFSAQQFPDLHSELNLSSLELGDSALYFCASSVDRQRGFTDTQYFGPGTRLTVL.

This rearrangement joins TRBV2 to TRBJ1-2; D might be TRBD1 (5 bases). Trimming removed 3 bases at V and 7 bases at J, with 15 bases between. Germline CDR1 reads SNHLY; CDR2 reads FYNNEI. The CDR3 extends over 14 amino acids. The DNA for the CDR3 is TGTGCCAGCAGTGAGTTCCTGCAGGGCCCTGGCTACACCTTC. Residues: CASSEFLQGPGYTF.

This chain joins TRBV28 and TRBJ2-7; 12 nucleotides agree with TRBD2. The CDR3 length is 17 residues. In germline, CDR1 is MDHEN, CDR2 SYDVKM. The V and J ends lost 0 bases and 6 bases, in that order; junction bases with no gene match: 9. In DNA form, the CDR3 reads TGTGCCAGCAGTTTATGGGTTCTAGCGGGAGGGCCTGGCGAGCAGTACTTC. Its protein product is CASSLWVLAGGPGEQYF.

This chain uses TRBV25-1 with TRBJ1-6; D is unresolved. V dropped 4 bases and J dropped 7 bases, with 14 bases sitting between them. Germline CDR1 is MGHDK and CDR2 is SYGVNS. The CDR3 is 15 amino acids. The CDR3 DNA reads TGTGCCAGCAGTGTTTCGGGTCCACAAAATTCACCCCTCCACTTT. Encoded protein: CASSVSGPQNSPLHF.

The table lists this clone with a few counts. The chain links TRBV6-5 to TRBJ1-2, with D possibly being TRBD1 (6 bases). Germline V gives CDR1 MNHEY, CDR2 SVGAGI. V was pared by 2 bases and J by 2 bases, with 9 bases between. The CDR3 loop spans 14 amino acids. Here the CDR3 DNA reads TGTGCCAGCAGTTACGTCAGGGGAAACTATGGCTACACCTTC. It translates to CASSYVRGNYGYTF.

This chain connects TRBV11-3 to TRBJ2-1; no definite D call. The CDR3 covers 18 residues. CDR1 and CDR2 (germline): SGHNT, YENEEA. V was trimmed by 0 bases and J by 0 bases, leaving 15 bases between them. This CDR3 is CASSLDGRNSYSYNEQFF. In DNA, the CDR3 is TGTGCCAGCAGCTTAGATGGTAGAAACTCTTACTCCTACAATGAGCAGTTCTTC.

This clone was recorded a few times. The V and J genes are TRBV7-2 and TRBJ2-7; 10 bases match TRBD2. The CDR3 is 14 residues long. Germline V lookup: CDR1 SGHTA, CDR2 FQGNSA. V gave up 4 bases and J gave up 8 bases; unmatched junction bases: 8. This CDR3 reads CASSYSGTSEQQYF. DNA for the CDR3: TGTGCCAGCAGCTACTCCGGGACTAGCGAACAGCAGTACTTC.

The chain recombines TRBV7-9 with TRBJ2-7; possible D gene TRBD2, 5 bases. The germline V gene encodes CDR1 SEHNR and CDR2 FQNEAQ (reference sequence). The V end lost 5 bases, the J end lost 3 bases, and 11 bases lay between the germline ends. The CDR3 runs to 13 residues. The CDR3 reads CASSVTGNYEQYF. For the CDR3, the DNA is TGTGCCAGCAGCGTAACCGGGAACTACGAGCAGTACTTC.

The V and J genes are TRBV27 and TRBJ2-1, with 12 nucleotides matching TRBD2. Germline-derived CDR1 and CDR2 are MNHEY and SMNVEV (reference sequence). V was clipped by 6 bases and J by 4 bases; unmatched bases: 4. The CDR3 has 15 amino acids. In DNA form, the CDR3 reads TGTGCCAGCAGCCCAGGGACTAGCGGGTACAATGAGCAGTTCTTC. It encodes CASSPGTSGYNEQFF.

This chain uses TRBV7-9 with TRBJ1-2; a possible D gene is TRBD1 (6 bases). CDR1 is SEHNR, CDR2 FQNEAQ, per germline (reference sequence). The V gene lost 2 bases and the J gene lost 1 base, with 8 bases spanning the gap. The CDR3 has 14 amino acids. CDR3 protein: CASSLQGYNYGYTF. The CDR3 DNA is TGTGCCAGCAGCTTACAGGGGTATAACTATGGCTACACCTTC. Filled out from reference TRBV7-9 and TRBJ1-2, the complete variable domain reads DTGVSQNPRHKITKRGQNVTFRCDPISEHNRLYWYRQTLGQGPEFLTYFQNEAQLEKSRLLSDRFSAERPKGSFSTLEIQRTEQGDSAMYLCASSLQGYNYGYTFGSGTRLTVV.

This clone is termed large. V usage is TRBV5-6 and J usage is TRBJ2-1; TRBD1 is a possible D gene (6 bases). Germline V gene data show CDR1 as SGHDT and CDR2 as YYEEEE. There are 16 residues in the CDR3. V was trimmed by 4 bases and J by 4 bases, leaving 18 bases between them. CDR3 DNA sequence: TGTGCCAGCAGCCGGTCCGGGGCAGGGGCTTACAATGAGCAGTTCTTC. Translated: CASSRSGAGAYNEQFF.

The V call is TRBV27, the J call TRBJ2-3, with TRBD2 matching 7 bases. Germline values: CDR1 MNHEY, CDR2 SMNVEV (reference sequence). There are 18 residues in the CDR3. The ends lost 2 bases at V and 4 bases at J; junction bases unmatched: 15. CDR3 sequence reads: CASSLPRASGLSSDTQYF. Written as DNA, the CDR3 is TGTGCCAGCAGTTTACCTCGGGCTAGCGGTCTAAGCTCAGATACGCAGTATTTT.

The V gene is TRBV5-8, the J gene TRBJ2-7; tentative D call: TRBD2 (5 bases). V was shortened by 6 bases and J by 3 bases, with 16 bases between the two germline ends. The CDR3 is 14 amino acids. CDR1 and CDR2 from the germline V gene are SGHTS and YDEGEE. This chain's CDR3 is CASNRPGRVYEQYF. CDR3 DNA sequence: TGTGCCAGCAACCGCCCGGGAAGAGTCTACGAGCAGTACTTC.